This T cell receptor beta chain comes out of a study of control samples from healthy donors and cancer patients. TCRdb's table, derived via immunoSEQ multiplex PCR, lists solely in-frame clones and lacks some. The sample yields about 150,000 clones, roughly 93% seen once. This CDR3 is built from 14 residues. Germline lookup yields CDR1 SGHRS and CDR2 YFSETQ. Deletions cut 0 bases from V and 4 bases from J, with 11 bases between. This receptor was identified in a man aged 18 to 30 in good health. Sequenced input: blood. The chain combines TRBV5-1 with TRBJ2-7; D possibly corresponds to TRBD2 (5 bases). CDR3 DNA: TGCGCCAGCAGCTTGGCCCGGCCGGGGTACGAGCAGTACTTC. Its translation: CASSLARPGYEQYF.